Following are 5 T cell receptor beta chains from one sample sequenced in a study of CD8+CD57+ T cells in acquired aplastic anemia. Genomic DNA served as template for TCR beta VDJ and CDR3 profiling. TCRdb used MiXCR to reprocess the reads, holding one entry per CDR3 protein. Of 200,000 to 250,000 distinct CDR3 sequences listed, almost 35% are singletons. The sequenced sample was sorted CD4+, CD8+, or CD8+CD57+ T cells (not recorded which) from PBMCs. The receptors originated from a human donor in good health, serving as a control.

This clonotype was counted at least ten times. The V gene is TRBV5-1, the J gene TRBJ2-3; D might be TRBD1 (6 bases). CDR3 length equals 14 residues. Germline V gives CDR1 SGHRS, CDR2 YFSETQ. Trimming took 1 base from V and 6 from J, leaving 12 bases between them. The CDR3 bases are TGCGCCAGCAGCTTGCAACAGGGCCTGGATACGCAGTATTTT. It specifies CASSLQQGLDTQYF.

The chain combines TRBV2 with TRBJ1-4, with D maybe TRBD1 (5 bases). The V end lost 6 bases, the J end lost 4 bases, and 15 bases lay between the germline ends. The CDR3 extends over 15 amino acids. Germline V CDR1 and CDR2: SNHLY, FYNNEI. CDR3 loop: CASSRGPTNNEKLFF. In nucleotides, the CDR3 is TGTGCCAGCAGCCGGGGCCCGACCAATAATGAAAAACTGTTTTTT.

This clonotype was counted at least ten times. The chain couples TRBV7-9 to TRBJ2-7; the D is unclear. This CDR3 has 15 residues. V lost 2 bases and J 2 bases, leaving 13 bases between the germline ends. The germline V gene has CDR1 SEHNR and CDR2 FQNEAQ (reference sequence). CDR3 DNA: TGTGCCAGCAGCTTACACGTAGGGCCGGCCTACGAGCAGTACTTC. This gives the protein CASSLHVGPAYEQYF.

Ten or more counts support this clonotype. The V and J genes are TRBV15 and TRBJ2-3; possible D gene TRBD2, 5 bases. The CDR3 is made up of 13 amino acids. Germline lookup yields CDR1 LNHNV and CDR2 YYDKDF (reference sequence). Trimming took off 3 bases at V and 2 bases at J, with 6 bases between the two ends. The CDR3 nucleotides read TGTGCCACCAGCAGGGACTTCACAGATACGCAGTATTTT. It codes for CATSRDFTDTQYF.

The V and J genes are TRBV15 and TRBJ1-6, with a possible D match to TRBD1 (6 bases). CDR3 length: 14 amino acids. With 3 bases removed from V and 6 bases from J, the gap between germline ends came to 9 bases. Germline lookup yields CDR1 LNHNV and CDR2 YYDKDF (reference sequence). Here the CDR3 reads CATSRADSNSPLHF. In DNA, the CDR3 is TGTGCCACCAGCAGGGCGGACAGTAATTCACCCCTCCACTTT.